This T cell receptor beta chain is drawn from a study of blood T cell repertoires in COVID-19. Whole-study context: The United States, Italy and Spain were the sources of the acute and convalescent COVID-19 samples. PBMCs, B-cell-depleted T cells, or T cells provided the cDNA or gDNA that made up the material.

V lost 2 bases to trimming and J lost 7 bases, with 16 bases between them. This CDR3 comprises 15 residues. Germline CDR1 MNHNY, CDR2 SVGAGI (reference sequence). Original processing methods: Reference gene primer amplification yielded estimated nucleated cell counts. Method: immunoSEQ multiplex PCR; TCRdb's copy keeps in-frame clones and lacks some. That table is the source of V, J and clone size, and D and trimming were worked out from the DNA. In the table there are 90,000 to 130,000 clones, roughly nine tenths of which are singletons. Sequencing input: peripheral blood. The receptor's source is a human donor in a cohort sampled during active COVID-19. The rearrangement joins TRBV6-6 to TRBJ2-3; D perhaps matches TRBD2 (6 bases). For the CDR3, the DNA is TGTGCCAGCAGTTACGGGGACTCCCTCTTGAATACGCAGTATTTT. This encodes CASSYGDSLLNTQYF.